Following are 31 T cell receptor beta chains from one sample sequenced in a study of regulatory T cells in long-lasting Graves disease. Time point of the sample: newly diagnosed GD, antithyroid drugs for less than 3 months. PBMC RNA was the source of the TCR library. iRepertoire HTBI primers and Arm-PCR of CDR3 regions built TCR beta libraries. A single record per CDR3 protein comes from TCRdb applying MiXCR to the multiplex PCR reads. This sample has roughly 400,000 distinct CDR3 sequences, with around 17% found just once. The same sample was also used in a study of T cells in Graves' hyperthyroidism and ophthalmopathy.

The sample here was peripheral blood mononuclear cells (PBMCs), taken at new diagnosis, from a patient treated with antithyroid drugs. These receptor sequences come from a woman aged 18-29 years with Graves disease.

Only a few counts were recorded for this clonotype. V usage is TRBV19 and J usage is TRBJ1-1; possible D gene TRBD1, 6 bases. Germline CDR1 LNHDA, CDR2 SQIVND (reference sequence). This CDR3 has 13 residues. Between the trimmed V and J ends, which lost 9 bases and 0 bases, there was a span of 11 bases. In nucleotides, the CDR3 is TGTGCCAGCGGGGGGCAGTTGAACACTGAAGCTTTCTTT. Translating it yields CASGGQLNTEAFF.

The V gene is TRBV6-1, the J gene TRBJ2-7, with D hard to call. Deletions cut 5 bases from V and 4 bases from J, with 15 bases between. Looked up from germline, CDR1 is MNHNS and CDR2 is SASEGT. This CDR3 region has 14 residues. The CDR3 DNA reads TGTGCCAGCAGTCCGACGGTCGTGGGTTACGAGCAGTACTTC. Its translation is CASSPTVVGYEQYF.

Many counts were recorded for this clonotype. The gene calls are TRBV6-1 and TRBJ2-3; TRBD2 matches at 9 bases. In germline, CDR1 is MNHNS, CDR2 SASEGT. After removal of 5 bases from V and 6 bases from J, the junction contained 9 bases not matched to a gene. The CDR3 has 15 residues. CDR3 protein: CASSTWGLAGDTQYF. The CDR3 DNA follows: TGTGCCAGCAGTACCTGGGGACTAGCAGGTGATACGCAGTATTTT.

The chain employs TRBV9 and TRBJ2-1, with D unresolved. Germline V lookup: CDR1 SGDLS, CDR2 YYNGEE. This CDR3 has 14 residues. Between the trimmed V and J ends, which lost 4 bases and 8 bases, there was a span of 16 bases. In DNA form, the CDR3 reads TGTGCCAGCAGCACCGAAACTATGTCCGATGAGCAGTTCTTC. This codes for CASSTETMSDEQFF.

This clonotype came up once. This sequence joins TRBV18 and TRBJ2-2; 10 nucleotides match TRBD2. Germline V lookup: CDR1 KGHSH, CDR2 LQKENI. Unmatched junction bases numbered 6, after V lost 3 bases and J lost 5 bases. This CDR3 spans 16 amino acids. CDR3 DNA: TGTGCCAGCTCACCGGCTAGCGGGAGTTCTACCGGGGAGCTGTTTTTT. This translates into CASSPASGSSTGELFF.

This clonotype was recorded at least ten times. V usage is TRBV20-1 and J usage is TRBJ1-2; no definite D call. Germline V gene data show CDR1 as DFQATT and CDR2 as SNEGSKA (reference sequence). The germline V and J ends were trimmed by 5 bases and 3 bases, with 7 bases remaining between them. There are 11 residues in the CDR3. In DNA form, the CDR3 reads TGCAGTGCTTGGACTGACTATGGCTACACCTTC. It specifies CSAWTDYGYTF.

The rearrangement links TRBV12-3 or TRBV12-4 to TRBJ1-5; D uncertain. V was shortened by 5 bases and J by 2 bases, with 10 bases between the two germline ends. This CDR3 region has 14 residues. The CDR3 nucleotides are TGTGCCAGCAGTACGGGGTCTGGCAATCAGCCCCAGCATTTT. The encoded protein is CASSTGSGNQPQHF.

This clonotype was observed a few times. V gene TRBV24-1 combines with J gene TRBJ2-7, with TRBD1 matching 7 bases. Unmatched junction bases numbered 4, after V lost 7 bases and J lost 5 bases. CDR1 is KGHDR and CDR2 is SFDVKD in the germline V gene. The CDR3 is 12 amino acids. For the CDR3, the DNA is TGTGCCACCAGCAGACAGGGCGACGAGCAGTACTTC. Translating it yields CATSRQGDEQYF.

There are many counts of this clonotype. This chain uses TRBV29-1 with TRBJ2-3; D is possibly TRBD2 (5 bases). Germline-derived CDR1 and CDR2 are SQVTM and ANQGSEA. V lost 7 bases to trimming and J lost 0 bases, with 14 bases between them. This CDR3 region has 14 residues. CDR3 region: CSATSGGSTDTQYF. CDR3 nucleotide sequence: TGCAGCGCAACCAGCGGAGGCAGCACAGATACGCAGTATTTT.

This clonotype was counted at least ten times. For the CDR3, the DNA is TGTGCCCGCGGGGGTAGCGGGACCACCGGGGAGCTGTTTTTT. The encoded protein is CARGGSGTTGELFF. This chain uses TRBV2 with TRBJ2-2; TRBD2 agrees at 8 bases. CDR1 and CDR2 (germline): SNHLY, FYNNEI. V was pared by 11 bases and J by 4 bases, with 9 bases of the junction left unmatched. The CDR3 totals 14 residues.

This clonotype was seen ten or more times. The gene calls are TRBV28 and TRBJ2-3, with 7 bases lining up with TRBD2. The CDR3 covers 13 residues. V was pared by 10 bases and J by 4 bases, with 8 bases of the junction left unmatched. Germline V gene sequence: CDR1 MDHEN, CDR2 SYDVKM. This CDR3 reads CATREGGPDTQYF. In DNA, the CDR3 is TGTGCCACCAGGGAGGGAGGCCCAGATACGCAGTATTTT.

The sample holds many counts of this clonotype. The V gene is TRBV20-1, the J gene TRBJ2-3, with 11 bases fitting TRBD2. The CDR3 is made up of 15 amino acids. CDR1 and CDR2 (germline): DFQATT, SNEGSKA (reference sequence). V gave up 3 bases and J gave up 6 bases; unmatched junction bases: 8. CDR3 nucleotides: TGCAGTGCTAGTCCGGGACTAGCGGTTGCTGATACGCAGTATTTT. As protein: CSASPGLAVADTQYF.

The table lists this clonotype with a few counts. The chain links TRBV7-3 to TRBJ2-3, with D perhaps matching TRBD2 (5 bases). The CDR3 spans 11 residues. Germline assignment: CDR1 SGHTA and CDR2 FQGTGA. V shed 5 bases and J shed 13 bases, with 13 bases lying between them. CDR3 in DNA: TGTGCCAGCAGCCATCCGGGATGGGAGTATTTT. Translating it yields CASSHPGWEYF.

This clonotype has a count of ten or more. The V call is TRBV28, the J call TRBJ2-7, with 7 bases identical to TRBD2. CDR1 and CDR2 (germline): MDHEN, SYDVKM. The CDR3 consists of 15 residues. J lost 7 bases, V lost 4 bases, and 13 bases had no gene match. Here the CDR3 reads CASSSTAGRVREQYF. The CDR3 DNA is TGTGCCAGCAGTTCTACAGCGGGAAGGGTACGGGAGCAGTACTTC. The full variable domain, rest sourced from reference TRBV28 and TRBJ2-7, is DVKVTQSSRYLVKRTGEKVFLECVQDMDHENMFWYRQDPGLGLRLIYFSYDVKMKEKGDIPEGYSVSREKKERFSLILESASTNQTSMYLCASSSTAGRVREQYFGPGTRLTVT.

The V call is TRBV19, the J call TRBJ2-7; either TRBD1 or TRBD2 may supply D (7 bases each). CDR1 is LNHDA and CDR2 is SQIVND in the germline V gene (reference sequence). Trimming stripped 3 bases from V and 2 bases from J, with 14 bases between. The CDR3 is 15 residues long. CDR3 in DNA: TGTGCCAGTAGTATCAGCCAGGGGGGGACCTACGAGCAGTACTTC. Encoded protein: CASSISQGGTYEQYF.

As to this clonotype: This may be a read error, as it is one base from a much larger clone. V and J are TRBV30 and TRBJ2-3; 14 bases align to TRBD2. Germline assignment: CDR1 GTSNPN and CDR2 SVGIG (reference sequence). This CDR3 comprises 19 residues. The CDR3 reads CAWGVRLAGGLEGTDTQYF. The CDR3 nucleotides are TGTGCCTGGGGTGTACGACTAGCGGGAGGGCTAGAGGGCACAGATACGCAGTATTTT.

The CDR3 reads CASSQPEGYVGELFF. CDR3 nucleotides: TGTGCCAGCAGCCAACCCGAGGGATACGTTGGGGAGCTGTTTTTT. This chain connects TRBV4-2 to TRBJ2-2; D possibly corresponds to TRBD2 (5 bases). The V end lost 2 bases, the J end lost 8 bases, and 15 bases lay between the germline ends. CDR3 length: 15 residues. Germline V gene lookup returns CDR1 LGHNA and CDR2 YNFKEQ.

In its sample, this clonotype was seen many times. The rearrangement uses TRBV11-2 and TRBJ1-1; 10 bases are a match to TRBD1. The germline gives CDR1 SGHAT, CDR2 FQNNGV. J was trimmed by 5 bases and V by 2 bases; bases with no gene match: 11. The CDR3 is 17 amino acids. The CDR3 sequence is CASSLPFGTGVGTEAFF. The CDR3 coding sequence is TGTGCCAGCAGCTTACCGTTCGGGACAGGGGTTGGGACTGAAGCTTTCTTT.

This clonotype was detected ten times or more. In DNA, the CDR3 is TGTGCCAGCAGCTTAGTTGGGCGGAATGAGCAGTTCTTC. It specifies CASSLVGRNEQFF. The chain couples TRBV7-9 to TRBJ2-1; D is unresolved. Trimming shortened V by 1 base and J by 7 bases, and 8 bases separated the two germline ends. This CDR3 comprises 13 residues. Germline V gives CDR1 SEHNR, CDR2 FQNEAQ (reference sequence).

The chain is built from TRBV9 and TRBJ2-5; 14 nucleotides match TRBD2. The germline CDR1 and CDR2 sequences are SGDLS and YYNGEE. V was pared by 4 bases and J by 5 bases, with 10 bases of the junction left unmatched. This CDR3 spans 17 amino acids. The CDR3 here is CASSSGTSGSPGETQYF. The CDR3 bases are TGTGCCAGCAGCTCCGGGACTAGCGGGAGTCCAGGGGAGACCCAGTACTTC.

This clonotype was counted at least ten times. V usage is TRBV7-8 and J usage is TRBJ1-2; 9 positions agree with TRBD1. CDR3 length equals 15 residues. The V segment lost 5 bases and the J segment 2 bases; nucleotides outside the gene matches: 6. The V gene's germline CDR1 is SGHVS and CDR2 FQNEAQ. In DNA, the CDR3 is TGTGCCAGCAGCCCCCGGACAGGGGCGAACTATGGCTACACCTTC. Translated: CASSPRTGANYGYTF.

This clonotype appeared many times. The DNA of the CDR3 is TGTGCCTGGATTCCCGAGGGAGCCGGTGGCTACACCTTC. Protein sequence: CAWIPEGAGGYTF. The V and J genes are TRBV30 and TRBJ1-2; D not resolved. The CDR3 totals 13 residues. Trimming took off 4 bases at V and 7 bases at J, with 16 bases between the two ends. Germline lookup yields CDR1 GTSNPN and CDR2 SVGIG (reference sequence). Variable domain in full (rest from reference TRBV30 and TRBJ1-2): SQTIHQWPATLVQPVGSPLSLECTVEGTSNPNLYWYRQAAGRGLQLLFYSVGIGQISSEVPQNLSASRPQDRQFILSSKKLLLSDSGFYLCAWIPEGAGGYTFGSGTRLTVV.

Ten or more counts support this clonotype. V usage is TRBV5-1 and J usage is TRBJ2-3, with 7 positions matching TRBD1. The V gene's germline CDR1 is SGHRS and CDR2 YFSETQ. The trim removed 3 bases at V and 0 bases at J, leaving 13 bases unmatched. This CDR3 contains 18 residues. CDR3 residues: CASSSRGLSFRSTDTQYF. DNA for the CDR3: TGCGCCAGCAGCTCGAGGGGGCTTAGCTTCAGGAGCACAGATACGCAGTATTTT.

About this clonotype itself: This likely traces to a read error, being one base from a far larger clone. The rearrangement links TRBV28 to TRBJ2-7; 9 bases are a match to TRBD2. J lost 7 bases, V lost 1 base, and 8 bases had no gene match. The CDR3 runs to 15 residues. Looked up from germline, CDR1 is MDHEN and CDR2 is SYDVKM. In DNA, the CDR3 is TGTGCCAGCAGTTTATTTAGCGGGGGTTACAATGAGCAGTACTTC. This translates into CASSLFSGGYNEQYF.

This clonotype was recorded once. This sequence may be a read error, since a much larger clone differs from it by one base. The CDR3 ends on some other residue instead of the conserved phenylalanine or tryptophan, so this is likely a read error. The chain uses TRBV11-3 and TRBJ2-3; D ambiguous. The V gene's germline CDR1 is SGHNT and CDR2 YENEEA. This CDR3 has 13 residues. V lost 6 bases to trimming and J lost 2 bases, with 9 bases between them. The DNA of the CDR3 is TGTGCCAGCAGTCCTGTAGACACAGATACGCAGTATCTT. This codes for CASSPVDTDTQYL.

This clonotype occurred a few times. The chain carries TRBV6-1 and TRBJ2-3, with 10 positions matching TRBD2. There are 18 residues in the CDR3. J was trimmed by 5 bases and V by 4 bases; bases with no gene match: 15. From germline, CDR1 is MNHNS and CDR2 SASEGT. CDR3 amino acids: CASSVGVAGGFHGDTQYF. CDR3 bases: TGTGCCAGCAGTGTTGGAGTAGCGGGAGGTTTTCATGGAGATACGCAGTATTTT.

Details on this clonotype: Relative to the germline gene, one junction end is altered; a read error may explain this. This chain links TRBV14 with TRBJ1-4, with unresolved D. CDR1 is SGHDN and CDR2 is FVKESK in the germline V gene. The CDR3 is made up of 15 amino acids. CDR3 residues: CASSQVTVANEKLFF. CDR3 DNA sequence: TGTGCCAGCAGCCAAGTGACGGTAGCTAATGAAAAACTATTTTTT.

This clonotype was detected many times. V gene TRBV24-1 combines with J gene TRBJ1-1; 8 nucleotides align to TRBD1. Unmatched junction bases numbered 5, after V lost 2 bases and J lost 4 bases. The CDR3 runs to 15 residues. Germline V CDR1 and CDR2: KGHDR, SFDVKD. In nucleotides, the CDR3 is TGTGCCACCAGTGATTCGACAGGGGCCGGCACTGAAGCTTTCTTT. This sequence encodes CATSDSTGAGTEAFF.

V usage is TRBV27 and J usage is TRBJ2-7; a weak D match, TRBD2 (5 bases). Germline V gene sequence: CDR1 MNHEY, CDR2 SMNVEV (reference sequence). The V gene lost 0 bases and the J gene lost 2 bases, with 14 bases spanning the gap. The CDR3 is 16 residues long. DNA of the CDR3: TGTGCCAGCAGTTTATCTGTTGCGGGTTTTACCTACGAGCAGTACTTC. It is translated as CASSLSVAGFTYEQYF.

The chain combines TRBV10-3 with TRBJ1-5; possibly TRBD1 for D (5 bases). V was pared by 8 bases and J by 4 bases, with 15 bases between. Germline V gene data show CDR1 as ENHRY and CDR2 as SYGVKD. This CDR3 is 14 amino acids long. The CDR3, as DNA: TGTGCCATCCGGGGGGAGGGAGAGAATCAGCCCCAGCATTTT. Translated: CAIRGEGENQPQHF.

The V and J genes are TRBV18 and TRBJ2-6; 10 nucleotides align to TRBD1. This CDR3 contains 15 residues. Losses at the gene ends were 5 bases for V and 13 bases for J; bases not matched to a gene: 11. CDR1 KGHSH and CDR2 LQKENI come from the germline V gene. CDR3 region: CASSARQGAASVLTF. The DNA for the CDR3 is TGTGCCAGCTCAGCAAGACAGGGGGCCGCCTCTGTCCTGACTTTC.